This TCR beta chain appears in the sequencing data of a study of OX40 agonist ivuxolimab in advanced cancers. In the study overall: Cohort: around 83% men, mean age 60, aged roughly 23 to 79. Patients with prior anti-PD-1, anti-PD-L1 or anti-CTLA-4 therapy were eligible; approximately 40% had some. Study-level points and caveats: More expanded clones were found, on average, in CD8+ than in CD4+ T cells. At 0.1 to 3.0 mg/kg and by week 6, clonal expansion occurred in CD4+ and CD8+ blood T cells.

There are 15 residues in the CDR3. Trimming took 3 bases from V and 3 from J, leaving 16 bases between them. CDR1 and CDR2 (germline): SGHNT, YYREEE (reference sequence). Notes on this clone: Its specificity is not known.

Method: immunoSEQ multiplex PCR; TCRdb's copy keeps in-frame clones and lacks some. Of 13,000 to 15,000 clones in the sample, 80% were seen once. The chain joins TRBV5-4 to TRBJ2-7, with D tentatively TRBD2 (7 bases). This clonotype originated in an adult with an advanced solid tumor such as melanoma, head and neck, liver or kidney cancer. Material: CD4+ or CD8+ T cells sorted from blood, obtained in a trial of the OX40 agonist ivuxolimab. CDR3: CASSSPGEGSYEQYF. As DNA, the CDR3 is TGTGCCAGCAGCTCACCAGGGGAGGGAAGCTACGAGCAGTACTTC.